This T cell receptor (beta chain) was retrieved from a study of tumor-infiltrating lymphocytes in primary liver carcinoma (dated by TCRdb to 2017 to 2019). Regarding the complete study: The five patients, three men and two women aged 30 to 69 years, had hepatocellular carcinoma (four) or combined HCC and intrahepatic cholangiocarcinoma (one). To link TCRbeta repertoire diversity to the local molecular phenotype, the approximately 23 tumor region samples were profiled with Agilent mRNA microarrays. TCRbeta repertoire sequencing, expression microarrays and whole-exome sequencing were combined in the study across five regions of each liver tumor, with adjacent normal tissue and blood also included. The five patients had tumors of stage T1-T3 N0M0, with maximum diameters ranging from 4.2 to 10 cm. Each sample produced roughly 3.65 to 7.13 million productive TCRbeta reads, and read depth showed no significant difference between tissue types. TCRbeta repertoire sequencing covered 35 or so specimens from 5 patients: some 25 tumor regions, 5 adjacent noncancerous liver tissues and 5 peripheral blood samples. Repertoires from technical replicates were highly reproducible, with mean shared-clone rates roughly 0.86 and correlation coefficients above 0.98. Overall results and qualifications from the work: Only 4 or 5 patients were included in the study, and the authors note that the findings should be validated in a larger study. Consistent with antigen-driven expansion, pairs of tumor regions showed higher repertoire overlap (mean roughly 35%) than either tumor-adjacent pairs (about 17%) or tumor-blood pairs (roughly 14%). Since the samples were bulk and unsorted, there was no way to compare CD4+ and CD8+ T cell repertoires. Because sequencing covered only the TCR beta chain and unpaired alpha chains were not captured, true repertoire diversity is likely underestimated. Compared with blood, tumors had a significantly larger share of the repertoire taken up by the top 250 clones (p = 0.039). Only roughly 7.5-24% of top clones appeared in all five regions of a tumor, which suggests that tumor-infiltrating T cells are spatially heterogeneous.

Without any cell sorting, total RNA and DNA were co-extracted from about 20-30 mg of bulk tissue using the AllPrep DNA/RNA mini kit. Surgical resection was performed in China between 2015 and March 2016 on about 5 patients with histopathologically diagnosed primary liver carcinoma. At the time of sampling, the patients were treatment-naive and had chronic HBV infection. Five spatially separated regions were sampled from each tumor: the superior, inferior, left-lateral and right-lateral poles, plus the tumor centre. According to histology, viable tumor cells made up more than 75% of every tumor sample. Pieces of fresh tumor and adjacent tissue were cut in half, with one half kept in RNAlater at -80 degrees C and the other half sent for histology. The germline V end is reduced by 4 bases and the J end by 1 base; junction bases left unmatched: 10. The cysteine opens and the phenylalanine closes a CDR3 of 18 amino acids. The DNA shown is the 54-base CDR3, in frame from base 1. The germline V gene encodes CDR1 MDHEN and CDR2 SYDVKM.

Comment on this clonotype: The antigen it binds to is not known. There are no base qualities to consult, and no much larger clone falls within one base.

A constant-region primer and ProtoScript II reverse transcriptase were used to reverse-transcribe TCRbeta-specific cDNA from about 500 ng total RNA. TCRbeta libraries were built with three nested multiplex PCR rounds, a slightly modified ARM-PCR procedure. Each of the first two PCR rounds ran for around 9 cycles and used multiplex TRBV1-TRBV30 forward primers together with a Cbeta reverse primer. Sample barcodes and Illumina adapters were added in a final 25-cycle PCR using Deep VentR polymerase. Before sequencing, amplicons of 200-500 bp were purified from gel using a QIAquick gel extraction kit. An Illumina HiSeq 2500 was used to sequence the TCRbeta amplicons with 250-bp paired-end reads. From the authors' description of their analysis: Quality trimming of reads was performed with Trimmomatic v0.33, and paired reads were merged with FLASH v1.2.11 so that full CDR3 sequences could be recovered. MiGEC v1.2.1b assigned V, D and J germline segments to the rearranged TCRbeta sequences. Clonotype statistics, along with Shannon-Wiener diversity indices, were calculated using VDJtools v1.0.0. Except for diversity analysis, only the 250 most abundant clonotypes of each sample were used in subsequent analyses to reduce sampling bias. TCRdb reworked the public reads: Q25 trimming with fastp, MiXCR clone assembly, productive beta chains retained. CDR3 protein sequences are deduplicated, and each keeps its most common genes and DNA. What appears here as the V and J calls and clone size reflects TCRdb's work, not the paper's. The table for this sample lists 100,000 to 150,000 distinct CDR3 sequences; 64% of them were counted only once. Of the sample, approximately 8.9% is held by the ten largest clones.

The clonotype comes from a woman aged 55-69 years with primary liver carcinoma and hepatitis B virus infection. The sequenced material came from liver tumor tissue from sampling region 3. Reading the label with the study, this specimen's cell subset or site is: tumor region T3, left-lateral pole. The chain is encoded by TRBV28 joined to TRBJ2-5; 12 nucleotides in the junction match TRBD2. The sequenced DNA: TGTGCCAGCAGTTACGGCCCCCTGACTAGCGGGGGCCAAGAGACCCAGTACTTC. Translated, this is CASSYGPLTSGGQETQYF.